Presented here are 17 T cell receptor beta chains from one specimen sequenced in a study of blood T cell repertoires in COVID-19. Clones were sequenced by immunoSEQ multiplex PCR, and TCRdb holds only the in-frame ones, with some missing. The profile shows roughly 53,000 clones, approximately 80% of them singletons. The sample comprised peripheral blood. These receptors originate from a man aged 65 to 79 with active or convalescent COVID-19.

This chain uses TRBV2 with TRBJ2-3, with 11 bases fitting TRBD2. Germline CDR1 reads SNHLY; CDR2 reads FYNNEI. V lost 9 bases, J lost 0 bases, and 5 bases stayed unmatched. The CDR3 contains 15 residues. CDR3: CARTTSGISTDTQYF. CDR3 nucleotide sequence: TGTGCCAGAACGACTAGCGGGATAAGCACAGATACGCAGTATTTT.

This clone came up a few times. The rearrangement joins TRBV6-6 to TRBJ1-2; possible D gene TRBD1, 5 bases. In germline, CDR1 is MNHNY, CDR2 SVGAGI (reference sequence). Trimming removed 5 bases at V and 6 bases at J, with 19 bases between. There are 15 residues in the CDR3. The CDR3 reads CASSPQGFSRHGYTF. Written as DNA, the CDR3 is TGTGCCAGCAGTCCCCAGGGATTTTCCCGCCATGGCTACACCTTC.

The rearrangement joins TRBV7-3 to TRBJ2-3, with D perhaps TRBD2 (6 bases). V lost 2 bases to trimming and J lost 2 bases, with 11 bases between them. In germline, CDR1 is SGHTA, CDR2 FQGTGA. The CDR3 runs 15 residues. Here the CDR3 DNA reads TGTGCCAGCAGCTTAGTTGCGGGGACCACAGATACGCAGTATTTT. Translation gives CASSLVAGTTDTQYF.

This chain links TRBV20-1 with TRBJ2-7, with 7 bases identical to TRBD1. The length of the CDR3 is 12 residues. The germline V gene has CDR1 DFQATT and CDR2 SNEGSKA (reference sequence). Unmatched junction bases numbered 5, after V lost 3 bases and J lost 6 bases. The CDR3 loop reads CSASEGAAEQYF. The DNA for the CDR3 is TGCAGTGCTAGTGAGGGGGCGGCCGAGCAGTACTTC.

This rearrangement joins TRBV28 to TRBJ2-1; perhaps TRBD2 as D (5 bases). This CDR3 is 15 amino acids long. Trimming removed 7 bases from V and 3 bases from J, with 16 bases in between. Germline CDR1 and CDR2: MDHEN and SYDVKM. DNA for the CDR3: TGTGCCAGCACTCCCCCCGGGGATGGCTACAATGAGCAGTTCTTC. Translated, it gives CASTPPGDGYNEQFF.

The chain carries TRBV6-5 and TRBJ1-4; D call uncertain. Per the germline V gene, CDR1 is MNHEY and CDR2 is SVGAGI. This CDR3 comprises 12 residues. Trimming left V 0 bases short and J 8 bases short, with 4 bases between. In DNA form, the CDR3 reads TGTGCCAGCAGTTACTCTCAAGAAAAACTGTTTTTT. Its protein is CASSYSQEKLFF.

The chain couples TRBV5-1 to TRBJ1-2; possible D gene TRBD1, 5 bases. V was clipped by 0 bases and J by 8 bases, with 11 bases between them. The CDR3 is 13 amino acids. Looked up from germline, CDR1 is SGHRS and CDR2 is YFSETQ. Here the CDR3 reads CASSLEGNEGYTF. Written as DNA, the CDR3 is TGCGCCAGCAGCTTGGAGGGGAACGAAGGCTACACCTTC.

This clone has a single count. This sequence joins TRBV7-9 and TRBJ1-6; TRBD1 might be the D (5 bases). CDR1 is SEHNR and CDR2 is FQNEAQ in the germline V gene (reference sequence). Trimming shortened V by 3 bases and J by 9 bases, and 12 bases separated the two germline ends. There are 14 residues in the CDR3. DNA for the CDR3: TGTGCCAGCAGCTTCTCGGGGGTTGGTTCACCCCTCCACTTT. Its protein product is CASSFSGVGSPLHF.

This clone was recorded a few times. The sample holds other DNA sequences that translate to the same CDR3. The CDR3 loop is CASSSTVGRTEAFF. CDR3 bases: TGTGCCAGCAGCTCGACGGTAGGGAGGACTGAAGCTTTCTTT. This chain connects TRBV6-5 to TRBJ1-1, with D unresolved. Germline values: CDR1 MNHEY, CDR2 SVGAGI. V was shortened by 6 bases and J by 5 bases, with 16 bases between the two germline ends. This CDR3 has 14 amino acids.

This rearrangement joins TRBV3-1 (or the pseudogene TRBV3-2) to TRBJ1-2; D unclear. Germline CDR1 is LGHDT and CDR2 is YNNKEL (reference sequence). The CDR3 spans 13 residues. Trimming took off 1 base at V and 7 bases at J, with 10 bases between the two ends. This CDR3 is CASSQGGLSGYTF. The CDR3 DNA reads as TGTGCCAGCAGCCAAGGAGGGCTCTCTGGCTACACCTTC.

The chain couples TRBV4-1 to TRBJ1-2; 7 bases are shared with TRBD1. The CDR3 is made up of 14 amino acids. Germline loops: CDR1 MGHRA, CDR2 YSYEKL. J lost 8 bases, V lost 0 bases, and 6 bases had no gene match. The CDR3 here is CASSQDLTGVGYTF. CDR3 DNA: TGCGCCAGCAGCCAAGATTTAACAGGGGTCGGCTACACCTTC.

The sample holds a few counts of this clone. J is TRBJ1-1 and V is TRBV7-9; D gene uncertain. V lost 5 bases and J 0 bases, leaving 19 bases between the germline ends. The germline CDR1 and CDR2 sequences are SEHNR and FQNEAQ (reference sequence). The CDR3 length is 17 residues. The CDR3 here is CASSRGERVWMNTEAFF. The CDR3 DNA reads TGTGCCAGCAGCCGCGGTGAGAGAGTTTGGATGAACACTGAAGCTTTCTTT.

The chain combines TRBV5-4 with TRBJ2-5, with 11 bases that match TRBD2. Germline trimming cut 5 bases from V and 2 bases from J; bases unmatched to any gene: 5. This CDR3 comprises 15 residues. Germline V gene sequence: CDR1 SGHNT, CDR2 YYREEE (reference sequence). The CDR3 DNA sequence: TGTGCCAGCAGGCCCGGGACTAGCGGACAAGAGACCCAGTACTTC. Translation gives CASRPGTSGQETQYF.

This rearrangement joins TRBV27 to TRBJ2-5; the D gene is possibly TRBD2 (6 bases). The CDR3 loop spans 14 amino acids. Germline CDR1 and CDR2: MNHEY and SMNVEV (reference sequence). V dropped 1 base and J dropped 5 bases, with 11 bases sitting between them. CDR3: CASSLFGREETQYF. The DNA for the CDR3 is TGTGCCAGCAGTTTATTTGGCCGGGAGGAGACCCAGTACTTC.

The chain has TRBV5-1 and TRBJ2-3, with D unresolved. Trimming took 0 bases from V and 1 from J, leaving 9 bases between them. Germline CDR1 reads SGHRS; CDR2 reads YFSETQ. The CDR3 consists of 15 residues. CDR3 DNA: TGCGCCAGCAGCTTGGCAGGTTTCGGCACAGATACGCAGTATTTT. This codes for CASSLAGFGTDTQYF.

V gene TRBV7-2 combines with J gene TRBJ2-5; D not certain. Germline V gene data show CDR1 as SGHTA and CDR2 as FQGNSA. The CDR3 consists of 13 residues. V was pared by 5 bases and J by 2 bases, with 9 bases between. CDR3 bases: TGTGCCAGCAGCCCAAGCTGGCAAGAGACCCAGTACTTC. It translates to CASSPSWQETQYF.

The chain has TRBV11-2 and TRBJ2-1; possible D gene TRBD1, 6 bases. Per germline, CDR1 SGHAT and CDR2 FQNNGV. There are 15 residues in the CDR3. The V end lost 0 bases, the J end lost 4 bases, and 10 bases lay between the germline ends. The chain's CDR3 is CASSLEYGQYNEQFF. The CDR3 nucleotides are TGTGCCAGCAGCTTAGAATACGGACAGTACAATGAGCAGTTCTTC.